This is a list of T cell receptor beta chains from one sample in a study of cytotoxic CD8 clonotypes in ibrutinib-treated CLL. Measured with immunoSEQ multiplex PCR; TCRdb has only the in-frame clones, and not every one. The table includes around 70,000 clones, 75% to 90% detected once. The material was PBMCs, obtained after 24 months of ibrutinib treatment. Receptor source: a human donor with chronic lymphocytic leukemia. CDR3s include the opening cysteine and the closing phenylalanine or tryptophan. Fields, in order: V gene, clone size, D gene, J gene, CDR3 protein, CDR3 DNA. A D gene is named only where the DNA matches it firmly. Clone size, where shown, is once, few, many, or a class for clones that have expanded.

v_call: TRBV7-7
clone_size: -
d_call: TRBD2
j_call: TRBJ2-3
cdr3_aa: CASSPSSGGADTQYF
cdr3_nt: TGTGCCAGCAGCCCATCTTCGGGAGGGGCAGATACGCAGTATTTT

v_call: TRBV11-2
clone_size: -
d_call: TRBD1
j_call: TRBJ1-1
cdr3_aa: CASSGGTGTARLLNTEAFF
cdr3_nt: TGTGCCAGCAGCGGAGGGACCGGGACAGCACGACTTCTGAACACTGAAGCTTTCTTT

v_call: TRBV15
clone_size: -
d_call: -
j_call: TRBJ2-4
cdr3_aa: CATIRGATKNIQYF
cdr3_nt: TGTGCCACCATTCGGGGGGCAACCAAAAACATTCAGTACTTC

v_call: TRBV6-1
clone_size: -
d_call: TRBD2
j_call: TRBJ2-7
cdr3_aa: CASEAGELYEQYF
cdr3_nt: TGTGCCAGCGAAGCGGGAGAGCTCTACGAGCAGTACTTC

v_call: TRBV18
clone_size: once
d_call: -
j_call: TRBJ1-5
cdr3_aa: CASSPTGTSNQPQHF
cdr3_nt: TGTGCCAGCTCACCAACGGGGACTAGCAATCAGCCCCAGCATTTT

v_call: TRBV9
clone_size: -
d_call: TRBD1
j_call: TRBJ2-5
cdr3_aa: CASSPSGTGSETQYF
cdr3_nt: TGTGCCAGCAGCCCATCCGGGACAGGGTCCGAGACCCAGTACTTC

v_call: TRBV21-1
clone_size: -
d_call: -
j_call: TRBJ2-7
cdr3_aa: CASSKGGQASYEQYF
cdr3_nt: TGTGCCAGCAGCAAAGGCGGACAGGCCTCCTACGAGCAGTACTTC

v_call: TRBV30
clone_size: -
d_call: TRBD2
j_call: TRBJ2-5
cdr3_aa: CAWSAKLAGGGETQYF
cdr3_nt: TGTGCCTGGAGTGCCAAACTAGCGGGAGGTGGGGAGACCCAGTACTTC

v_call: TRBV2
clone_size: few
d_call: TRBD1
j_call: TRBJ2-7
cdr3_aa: CASGQDRSSYEQYF
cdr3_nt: TGTGCCAGCGGCCAGGACAGGTCCTCCTACGAGCAGTACTTC

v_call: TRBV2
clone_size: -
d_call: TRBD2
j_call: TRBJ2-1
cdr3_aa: CASNSGSINEQFF
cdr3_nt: TGTGCCAGCAACAGCGGGAGTATAAATGAGCAGTTCTTC

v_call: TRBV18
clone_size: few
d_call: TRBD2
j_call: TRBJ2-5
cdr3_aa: CASSVGLGETQYF
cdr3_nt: TGTGCCAGCTCCGTGGGACTAGGGGAGACCCAGTACTTC

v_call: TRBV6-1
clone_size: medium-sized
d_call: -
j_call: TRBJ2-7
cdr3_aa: CASSERKQREYF
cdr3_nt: TGTGCCAGCAGTGAGAGGAAACAGAGGGAGTACTTC

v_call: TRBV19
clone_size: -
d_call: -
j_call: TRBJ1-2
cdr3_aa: CASSIRGKEGHDYTF
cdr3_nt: TGTGCCAGTAGTATAAGGGGAAAAGAGGGTCACGACTACACCTTC

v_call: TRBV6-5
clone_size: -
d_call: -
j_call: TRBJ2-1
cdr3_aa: CASSTTSRNEQFF
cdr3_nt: TGTGCCAGCAGTACGACTAGTCGCAATGAGCAGTTCTTC

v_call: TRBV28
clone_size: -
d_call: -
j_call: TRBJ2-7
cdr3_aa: CASSTPTNNYEQYF
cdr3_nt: TGTGCCAGCAGCACCCCGACAAACAACTACGAGCAGTACTTC

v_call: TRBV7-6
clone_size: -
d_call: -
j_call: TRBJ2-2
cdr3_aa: CASSLEGDGGRANTGELFF
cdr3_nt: TGTGCCAGCAGCTTAGAGGGTGACGGCGGAAGAGCGAACACCGGGGAGCTGTTTTTT

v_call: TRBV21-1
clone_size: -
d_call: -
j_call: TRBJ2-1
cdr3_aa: CASSKEGVDNEQFF
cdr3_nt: TGTGCCAGCAGCAAGGAGGGAGTGGACAATGAGCAGTTCTTC

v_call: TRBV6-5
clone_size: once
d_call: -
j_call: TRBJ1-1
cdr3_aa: CASGRRGADTEAFF
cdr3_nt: TGTGCCAGCGGCCGAAGGGGCGCTGACACTGAAGCTTTCTTT

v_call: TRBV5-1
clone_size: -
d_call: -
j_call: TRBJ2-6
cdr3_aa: CASSRGYHEPFSSGANVLTF
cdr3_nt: TGCGCCAGCAGCAGAGGGTACCATGAACCCTTCAGCTCTGGGGCCAACGTCCTGACTTTC

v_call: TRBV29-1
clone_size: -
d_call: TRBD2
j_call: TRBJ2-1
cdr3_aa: CSVEGVGLAGTGVSREQFF
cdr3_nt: TGCAGCGTTGAAGGGGTCGGCCTAGCGGGAACTGGTGTATCGCGTGAGCAGTTCTTC

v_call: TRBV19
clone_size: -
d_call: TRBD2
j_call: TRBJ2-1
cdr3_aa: CASSIRGAGGGDEQFF
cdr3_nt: TGTGCCAGTAGTATAAGGGGAGCGGGAGGAGGCGATGAGCAGTTCTTC

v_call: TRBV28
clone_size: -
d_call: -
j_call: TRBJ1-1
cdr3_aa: CASRRTRMNTEAFF
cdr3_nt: TGTGCCAGCAGACGGACAAGAATGAACACTGAAGCTTTCTTT

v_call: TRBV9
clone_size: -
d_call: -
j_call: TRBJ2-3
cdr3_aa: CASGIATTDTQYF
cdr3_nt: TGTGCCAGCGGGATAGCGACCACAGATACGCAGTATTTT

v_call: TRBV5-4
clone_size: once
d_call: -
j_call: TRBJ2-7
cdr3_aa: CASSFTDGYEQYF
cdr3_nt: TGTGCCAGCAGCTTCACCGACGGCTACGAGCAGTACTTC

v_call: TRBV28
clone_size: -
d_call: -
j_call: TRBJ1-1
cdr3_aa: CASSPQTVSVNTEAFF
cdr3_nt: TGTGCCAGCAGTCCACAGACAGTTTCGGTGAACACTGAAGCTTTCTTT

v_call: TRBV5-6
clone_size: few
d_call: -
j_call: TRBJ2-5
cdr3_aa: CASSSMVGRETQYF
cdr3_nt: TGTGCCAGCAGCTCAATGGTGGGGAGGGAGACCCAGTACTTC

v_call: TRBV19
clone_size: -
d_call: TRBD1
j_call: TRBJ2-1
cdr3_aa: CASSRQGELAEQFF
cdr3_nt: TGTGCCAGTAGTAGACAGGGGGAGCTGGCTGAGCAGTTCTTC

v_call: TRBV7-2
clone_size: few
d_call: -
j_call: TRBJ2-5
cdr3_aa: CASSLFGGLETQYF
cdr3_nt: TGTGCCAGCAGCTTATTTGGGGGGCTAGAGACCCAGTACTTC

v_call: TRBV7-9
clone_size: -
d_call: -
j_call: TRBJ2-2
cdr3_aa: CASSPNMGGELFF
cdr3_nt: TGTGCCAGCAGCCCCAATATGGGCGGGGAGCTGTTTTTT

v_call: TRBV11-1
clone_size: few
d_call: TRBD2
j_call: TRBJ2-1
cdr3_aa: CASSLRSLAGGSYNEQFF
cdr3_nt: TGTGCCAGCAGCTTAAGGAGTCTAGCGGGAGGTTCCTACAATGAGCAGTTCTTC

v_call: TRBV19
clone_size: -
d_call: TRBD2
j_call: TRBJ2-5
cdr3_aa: CASSTSPSGRAGTQYF
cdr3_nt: TGTGCCAGTAGTACGTCCCCTAGCGGGAGGGCAGGGACCCAGTACTTC

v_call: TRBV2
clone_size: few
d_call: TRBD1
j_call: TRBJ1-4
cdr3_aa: CASSGNRGSSEKLFF
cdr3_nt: TGTGCCAGCAGTGGGAACAGGGGGTCTAGCGAAAAACTGTTTTTT

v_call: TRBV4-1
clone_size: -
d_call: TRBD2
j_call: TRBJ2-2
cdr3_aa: CASSRTLAGVSTGELFF
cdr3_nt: TGCGCCAGCAGCCGAACTCTAGCGGGAGTCTCCACCGGGGAGCTGTTTTTT

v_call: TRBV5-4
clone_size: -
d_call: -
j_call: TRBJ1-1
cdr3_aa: CASSTREMNTEAFF
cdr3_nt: TGTGCCAGCAGCACCAGGGAAATGAACACTGAAGCTTTCTTT

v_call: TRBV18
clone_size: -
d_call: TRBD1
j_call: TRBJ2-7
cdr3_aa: CASSPLTGDDEQYF
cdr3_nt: TGTGCCAGCTCACCTTTGACAGGGGACGACGAGCAGTACTTC

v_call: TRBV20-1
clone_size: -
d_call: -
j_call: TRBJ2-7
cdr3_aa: CSAPLELEQYF
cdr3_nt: TGCAGTGCCCCCCTCGAGTTGGAGCAGTACTTC

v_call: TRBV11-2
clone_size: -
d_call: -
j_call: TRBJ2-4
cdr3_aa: CASSLELAVDIQYF
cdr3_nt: TGTGCCAGCAGCTTAGAACTAGCAGTAGACATTCAGTACTTC

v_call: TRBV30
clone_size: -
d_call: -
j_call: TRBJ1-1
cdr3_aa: CAWSIGLGGAARTEAFF
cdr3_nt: TGTGCCTGGAGCATTGGACTGGGCGGGGCGGCGAGGACTGAAGCTTTCTTT

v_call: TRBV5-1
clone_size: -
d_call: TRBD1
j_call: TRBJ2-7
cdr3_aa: CASSLALTTGTYEQYF
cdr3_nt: TGCGCCAGCAGCTTGGCCCTTACGACAGGGACCTACGAGCAGTACTTC

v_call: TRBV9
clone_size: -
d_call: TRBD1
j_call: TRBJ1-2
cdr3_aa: CASSETGGYGYTF
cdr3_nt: TGTGCCAGCAGCGAGACAGGGGGGTATGGCTACACCTTC

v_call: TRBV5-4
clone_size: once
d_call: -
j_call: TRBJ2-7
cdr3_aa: CASKRHGGMDEQYF
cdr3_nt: TGTGCCAGCAAACGACACGGGGGAATGGACGAGCAGTACTTC

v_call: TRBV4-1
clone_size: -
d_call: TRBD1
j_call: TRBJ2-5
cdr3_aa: CASSQDEQGAWETQYF
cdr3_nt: TGCGCCAGCAGCCAAGATGAGCAGGGGGCGTGGGAGACCCAGTACTTC

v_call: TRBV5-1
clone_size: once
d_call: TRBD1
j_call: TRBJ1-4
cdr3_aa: CASSLGQGMAANEKLFF
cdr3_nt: TGCGCCAGCAGCTTAGGACAGGGGATGGCTGCTAATGAAAAACTGTTTTTT

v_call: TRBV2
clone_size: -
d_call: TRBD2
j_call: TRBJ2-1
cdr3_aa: CASSTTSGFYNEQFF
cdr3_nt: TGTGCCAGCAGCACCACTAGCGGATTTTACAATGAGCAGTTCTTC

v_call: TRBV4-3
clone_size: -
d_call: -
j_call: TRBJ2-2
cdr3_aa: CASSQDRGPGELFF
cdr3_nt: TGCGCCAGCAGCCAAGATCGGGGGCCCGGGGAGCTGTTTTTT

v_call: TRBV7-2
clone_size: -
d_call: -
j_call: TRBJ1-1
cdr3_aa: CASSFSSNTEAFF
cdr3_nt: TGTGCCAGCAGCTTTTCCAGCAACACTGAAGCTTTCTTT

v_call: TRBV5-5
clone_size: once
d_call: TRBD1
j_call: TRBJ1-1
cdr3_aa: CASRRQGDKGTEAFF
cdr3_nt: TGTGCCAGCAGACGACAGGGTGATAAAGGCACTGAAGCTTTCTTT

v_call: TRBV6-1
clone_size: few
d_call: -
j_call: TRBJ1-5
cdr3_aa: CASSSGRGGNQPQHF
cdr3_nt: TGTGCCAGCAGTTCCGGAAGAGGCGGCAATCAGCCCCAGCATTTT

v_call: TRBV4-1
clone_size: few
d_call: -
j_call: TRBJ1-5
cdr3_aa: CASSQVQGNQPQHF
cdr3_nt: TGCGCCAGCAGCCAAGTGCAGGGGAATCAGCCCCAGCATTTT

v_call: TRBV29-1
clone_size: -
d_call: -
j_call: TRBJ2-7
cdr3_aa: CSVDGPVNEQYF
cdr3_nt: TGCAGCGTTGATGGTCCGGTAAACGAGCAGTACTTC

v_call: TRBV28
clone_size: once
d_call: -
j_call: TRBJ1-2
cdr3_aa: CASIDRGAYGYTF
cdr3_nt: TGTGCCAGCATCGACCGGGGAGCCTATGGCTACACCTTC

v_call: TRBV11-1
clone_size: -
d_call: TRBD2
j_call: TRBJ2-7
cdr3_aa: CASSPSELAAYEQYF
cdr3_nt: TGTGCCAGCAGTCCTAGTGAGCTAGCGGCCTACGAGCAGTACTTC

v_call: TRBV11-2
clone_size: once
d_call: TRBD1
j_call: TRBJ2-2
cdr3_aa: CASSLWGRGSNTGELFF
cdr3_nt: TGTGCCAGCAGCCTCTGGGGCAGGGGGTCGAACACCGGGGAGCTGTTTTTT